One sample yielded the 7 T cell receptor beta chains listed below, sequenced in a study of blood T cell repertoires in COVID-19. Method: immunoSEQ multiplex PCR; TCRdb's copy keeps in-frame clones and lacks some. In the table there are more than 250,000 clones, over 75% of which are singletons. Sequenced input: peripheral blood. The source is a human donor in a cohort sampled during active COVID-19.

The chain couples TRBV10-2 to TRBJ2-1; D perhaps matches TRBD1 (6 bases). V lost 7 bases and J lost 14, with 15 bases in between. The CDR3 is 11 amino acids. In germline, CDR1 is WSHSY, CDR2 SAAADI. The DNA for the CDR3 is TGCGCCAGCACTCTACCGGGACACGAGTTCTTC. Translated: CASTLPGHEFF.

This clone appeared a few times. The chain carries TRBV19 and TRBJ1-1; 8 bases are shared with TRBD1. This CDR3 spans 16 amino acids. V shed 0 bases and J 7 bases; nucleotides not matched to a gene: 10. The germline V gene encodes CDR1 LNHDA and CDR2 SQIVND (reference sequence). The CDR3 sequence is CASSIDATGEEIEAFF. DNA of the CDR3: TGTGCCAGTAGTATAGACGCGACAGGGGAGGAGATTGAAGCTTTCTTT.

The chain couples TRBV9 to TRBJ2-3; 7 bases fit TRBD1. This CDR3 spans 19 amino acids. Germline V gives CDR1 SGDLS, CDR2 YYNGEE. Trimming removed 4 bases from V and 3 bases from J; junction bases left unmatched: 20. Here the CDR3 reads CASSPNPRSTGERTDTQYF. Here the CDR3 DNA reads TGTGCCAGCAGCCCAAACCCCCGGAGCACAGGGGAAAGGACAGATACGCAGTATTTT.

V and J are TRBV6-2 or TRBV6-3 and TRBJ2-2; weak D call: TRBD1 (5 bases). The CDR3 sequence is 15 residues long. Per germline, CDR1 MNHEY and CDR2 SVGEGT. Deletions cut 2 bases from V and 3 bases from J, with 10 bases between. CDR3 in DNA: TGTGCCAGCAGTTACGAGACAGTCGACACCGGGGAGCTGTTTTTT. As protein: CASSYETVDTGELFF.

The gene calls are TRBV29-1 and TRBJ2-3, with a possible D match to TRBD1 (6 bases). The CDR3 extends over 14 amino acids. Germline CDR1 SQVTM, CDR2 ANQGSEA. V shed 7 bases and J shed 1 base, with 15 bases lying between them. CDR3 sequence (DNA): TGCAGCGGACGATCTGCAGGGGGCACAGATACGCAGTATTTT. Protein product: CSGRSAGGTDTQYF.

The V call is TRBV5-4, the J call TRBJ2-1; a possible D gene is TRBD1 (5 bases). The germline CDR1 and CDR2 sequences are SGHNT and YYREEE (reference sequence). The CDR3 extends over 15 amino acids. V shed 4 bases and J shed 8 bases, with 19 bases lying between them. CDR3 in DNA: TGTGCCAGCAGCCACGCGCAGGCAGGGTCGTATGAGCAGTTCTTC. It is translated as CASSHAQAGSYEQFF.

The chain combines TRBV6-4 with TRBJ2-3, with 8 bases that match TRBD1. The junction had 5 bases not matched to a gene; V was cut back by 3 bases and J by 3 bases. From germline, CDR1 is MRHNA and CDR2 SNTAGT. The CDR3 extends over 15 amino acids. The CDR3 DNA follows: TGTGCCAGCAGTGATCAGGGGGCGCCGACAGATACGCAGTATTTT. It yields the protein CASSDQGAPTDTQYF.